This TCR beta chain was observed in a study of graft-versus-host responses after intestinal transplantation. Assay used: immunoSEQ multiplex PCR; TCRdb lists only in-frame clones, some missing. The sample holds around 7,000 clones, roughly a third seen once. This clone was observed a handful of times. Responders (approximately 200,000, CFSE-labeled) met approximately 200,000 stimulators that were irradiated and violet-dye-labeled. The CDR3 contains 12 residues. Germline V gene sequence: CDR1 SGHRS, CDR2 YFSETQ. V was trimmed by 5 bases and J by 7 bases, leaving 7 bases between them. V is TRBV5-1 and J is TRBJ1-6; D uncertain. The clonotype originates from a human patient who was an organ donor for intestinal transplantation. The specimen was alloreactive CD8+ T cells from a mixed lymphocyte reaction culture, collected before transplantation. Regarding subset: CFSE-low proliferating T cells sorted from roughly six-day pre-transplant mixed lymphocyte reaction (GvH or HvG direction). CDR3 in amino acids: CASRFANSPLHF. The CDR3 DNA reads as TGCGCCAGCAGGTTTGCGAATTCACCCCTCCACTTT.